Sequencing of this TCR beta chain was carried out in a study of blood T cell repertoires in COVID-19. On the study more broadly: Cohort 3 recovered donors had two negative PCRs, clearance, or symptom resolution.

Authors' data handling: Reference gene primer amplification in the assay estimated nucleated cell counts. Repertoires were generated with immunoSEQ multiplex PCR, while TCRdb's copy carries only in-frame clones and drops some. Clone size and the V and J calls come from that table; the DNA yielded D and trimming. The sample carries over 200,000 clones, 80% to 90% recorded once. Adults between roughly 18 and 89 years of age took part from about two dozen US areas. Which cohort a participant joined came from the clinical history participants gave. From germline, CDR1 is SGHTS and CDR2 YDEGEE. The V end was cut by 4 bases, the J end by 5 bases, with 10 bases between. This CDR3 comprises 13 residues.

This chain links TRBV5-8 with TRBJ2-4, with D possibly being TRBD2 (5 bases). This TCR derives from a woman in her forties or fifties in a cohort exposed to, infected with or recovered from COVID-19 (not recorded which). Source material: PBMCs or T cells enriched from blood (not recorded which). The CDR3: CASSRRTENIQYF. The CDR3 coding sequence is TGTGCCAGCAGCCGGAGGACGGAAAACATTCAGTACTTC.